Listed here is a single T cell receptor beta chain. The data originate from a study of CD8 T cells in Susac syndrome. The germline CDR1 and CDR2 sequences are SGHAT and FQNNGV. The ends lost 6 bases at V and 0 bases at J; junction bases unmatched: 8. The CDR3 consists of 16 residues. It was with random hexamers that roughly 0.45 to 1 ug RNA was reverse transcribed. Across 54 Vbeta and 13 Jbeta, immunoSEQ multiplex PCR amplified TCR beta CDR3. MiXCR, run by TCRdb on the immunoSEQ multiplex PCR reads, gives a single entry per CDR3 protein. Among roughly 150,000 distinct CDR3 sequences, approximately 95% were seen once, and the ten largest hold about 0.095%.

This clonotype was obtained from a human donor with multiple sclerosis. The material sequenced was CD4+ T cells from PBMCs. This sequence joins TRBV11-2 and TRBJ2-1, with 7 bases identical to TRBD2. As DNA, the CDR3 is TGTGCCAGCAGATCCTTAGCGGGTAGCTCCTACAATGAGCAGTTCTTC. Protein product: CASRSLAGSSYNEQFF.